The TCR beta chain under discussion was sequenced for a study of glioma-infiltrating T cells. Overall study: WHO grade II oligodendrogliomas or astrocytomas, plus non-recurrent WHO grade IV glioblastomas, were sampled. Before surgery, glioma patients received dexamethasone for at most six days.

This clonotype was observed a handful of times. Its specificity is not known. Trimming shortened V by 5 bases and J by 5 bases, and 16 bases separated the two germline ends. CDR1 is MDHEN, CDR2 SYDVKM, per germline. There are 15 residues in the CDR3. Amplification of TCR alpha and beta CDR3 regions from RNA used iRepertoire nested multiplex PCR. Tissue mRNA or PBMC total RNA, 100-400 ng, went into one-step reverse transcription and amplification. From the multiplex PCR reads, TCRdb called clonotypes with MiXCR, one entry per CDR3 protein. Found here are about 380,000 distinct CDR3 sequences, roughly two fifths of them singletons; the top ten hold 9.5% to 15%. Broader study findings: A blood CDR3 motif signature was depleted in highly divergent patients.

The TCR comes from a human donor with low-grade glioma or glioblastoma, undergoing nonglioma brain surgery, or in good health (not recorded which). This sequence joins TRBV28 and TRBJ2-1; D unresolved. What was sequenced was glioma tissue, nonneoplastic brain tissue, or PBMCs (not recorded which). CDR3 nucleotide sequence: TGTGCCAGCAGTCGCCTTCGGAAAAAGGACAATGAGCAGTTCTTC. Translated: CASSRLRKKDNEQFF.